The source of this TCR beta chain is a study of shared T cell receptors in the human thymus. TCRdb's copy holds only in-frame clones and misses some; the assay was immunoSEQ multiplex PCR. The sample consists of fewer than 700,000 clones, around 89% of them appearing once. This CDR3 contains 15 residues. V gave up 2 bases and J gave up 2 bases; unmatched junction bases: 4. In germline, CDR1 is SNHLY, CDR2 FYNNEI. This clone was counted once. The same data also went into a second study, on human thymus T cells. That study reports: It was healthy Finnish infants having corrective surgery for congenital heart defects who were the donors. The source of the thymus tissue was resections taken during corrective heart surgery. In thymic and blood repertoires alike, V and J usage looked biased. Unrelated people showed highly overlapping thymic repertoires, related research reported.

The clonotype comes from a boy in the first two years of life with a congenital heart defect. Sequenced: thymocytes. The chain joins TRBV2 to TRBJ2-3; 7 bases match TRBD2. The CDR3 region is CASSELGGDTDTQYF. The CDR3 DNA reads as TGTGCCAGCAGTGAATTGGGGGGGGACACAGATACGCAGTATTTT.